This T cell receptor (beta chain) stems from a study of blood T cell repertoires in COVID-19. Study information: The origin of the acute and convalescent COVID-19 samples was the United States, Italy and Spain. T cells, B-cell-depleted T cells, or PBMCs provided the cDNA or gDNA that served as material.

Data came from immunoSEQ multiplex PCR; TCRdb stores just in-frame clones and leaves some out. The sample records roughly 62,000 clones, around four fifths being singletons. The receptor comes from a man aged 55-75 years with acute or convalescent COVID-19. The specimen was peripheral blood.

The CDR3 DNA reads as TGTGCCATCAGTGAAGGGACAGGGGGCTACGAGCAGTACTTC. It is translated as CAISEGTGGYEQYF. This chain links TRBV10-3 with TRBJ2-7; 11 bases align to TRBD1. The germline V gene encodes CDR1 ENHRY and CDR2 SYGVKD. The CDR3 totals 14 residues. Losses at the gene ends were 3 bases for V and 3 bases for J; bases not matched to a gene: 1.